This TCR beta chain derives from a study of blood T cell repertoires in COVID-19. Turning to the study itself: COVID-19 samples, acute and convalescent, were from the United States, Italy and Spain.

How the authors handled the data: Reference gene primers were amplified, and this amplification served to estimate nucleated cell counts. Method: immunoSEQ multiplex PCR; TCRdb's copy keeps in-frame clones and lacks some. V, J and clone size reflect that table, while D and trimming were determined from the DNA. The table has some 62,000 clones, around four fifths seen once; the top ten hold over 20%. The germline V gene has CDR1 SNHLY and CDR2 FYNNEI. Trimming removed 6 bases at V and 7 bases at J, with 19 bases between. There are 15 residues in the CDR3. The chain joins TRBV2 to TRBJ2-1; no clear D. Sequenced sample: peripheral blood. This sequence was found in a woman older than 75 with active or convalescent COVID-19. The CDR3 DNA is TGTGCCAGCAGACCATTGTCCACGCCCAGGAATGAGCAGTTCTTC. It is translated as CASRPLSTPRNEQFF.